This T cell receptor (beta chain) is drawn from a study of blood T cell repertoires in COVID-19. About the study: Acute and convalescent COVID-19 samples came from the United States, Italy and Spain.

The repertoire was sequenced with immunoSEQ multiplex PCR; TCRdb's copy has only in-frame clones and lacks some. The table records about 200,000 clones, around nine tenths of them present only once. The CDR3 is 15 residues long. Germline V gene lookup returns CDR1 KGHSH and CDR2 LQKENI. Trimming took 0 bases from V and 1 from J; bases not matched to a gene: 2. The source material was peripheral blood. The chain is built from TRBV18 and TRBJ2-5, with 7 positions matching TRBD2. The sequence was collected from a man aged 60-69 years with acute or convalescent COVID-19. CDR3 in amino acids: CASSPPGTTQETQYF. In DNA form, the CDR3 reads TGTGCCAGCTCACCACCCGGGACTACCCAAGAGACCCAGTACTTC. Combining the CDR3 with reference TRBV18 and TRBJ2-5 gives the whole variable domain NAGVMQNPRHLVRRRGQEARLRCSPMKGHSHVYWYRQLPEEGLKFMVYLQKENIIDESGMPKERFSAEFPKEGPSILRIQQVVRGDSAAYFCASSPPGTTQETQYFGPGTRLLVL.